The 12 T cell receptor beta chains reported below all come from one sample, sequenced in a study of regulatory T cells in long-lasting Graves disease. Time point: newly diagnosed GD, antithyroid drugs for less than 3 months. PBMC-derived RNA was used for the TCR library. For TCR beta, libraries came from iRepertoire HTBI primers and Arm-PCR of CDR3 regions. TCRdb analysed the multiplex PCR reads with MiXCR anew, one entry per CDR3 protein. The repertoire holds 360,000 or so distinct CDR3 sequences, with 10% to 15% as singletons. The data were also submitted as part of a second study, on T cells in Graves' hyperthyroidism and ophthalmopathy.

The material was peripheral blood mononuclear cells (PBMCs), obtained at new diagnosis, from a patient treated with antithyroid drugs. The receptor source for this set is a woman under 30 with Graves disease.

This clonotype was seen many times. The CDR3 region has the DNA TGTGCCAGCAGTTTGGCCGGGTACCTCTACGAGCAGTACTTC. Its protein is CASSLAGYLYEQYF. The V gene is TRBV27, the J gene TRBJ2-7; D not resolved. Germline CDR1 is MNHEY and CDR2 is SMNVEV (reference sequence). This CDR3 contains 14 residues. The V and J ends lost 3 bases and 3 bases respectively, with 12 bases between them.

The V gene is TRBV10-3, the J gene TRBJ2-1; D perhaps matches TRBD2 (6 bases). CDR1 ENHRY and CDR2 SYGVKD come from the germline V gene. Trimming stripped 3 bases from V and 4 bases from J, with 19 bases between. This CDR3 contains 17 residues. The CDR3 DNA sequence: TGTGCCATCAGTGATCCCTTTGGCGGGACGAAGTACAATGAGCAGTTCTTC. Amino acid sequence: CAISDPFGGTKYNEQFF.

This clonotype appeared many times. V gene TRBV7-9 combines with J gene TRBJ2-1; 9 bases fit TRBD1. This CDR3 has 16 residues. The germline CDR1 and CDR2 sequences are SEHNR and FQNEAQ (reference sequence). V was pared by 3 bases and J by 5 bases, with 8 bases of the junction left unmatched. The CDR3 sequence: CASSFTPWDRDNEQFF. CDR3 DNA sequence: TGTGCCAGCAGCTTCACCCCTTGGGACAGGGACAATGAGCAGTTCTTC.

The sample holds a few counts of this clonotype. The rearrangement uses TRBV6-2 or TRBV6-3 and TRBJ1-1; D remains ambiguous. The germline gives CDR1 MNHEY, CDR2 SVGEGT. V dropped 6 bases and J dropped 0 bases, with 11 bases sitting between them. The CDR3 is 14 amino acids. The CDR3 sequence is CASSLDNMNTEAFF. The CDR3 bases are TGTGCCAGCAGCCTTGACAACATGAACACTGAAGCTTTCTTT.

V is TRBV7-9 and J is TRBJ2-1; D may be TRBD2 (6 bases). Germline loops: CDR1 SEHNR, CDR2 FQNEAQ (reference sequence). This CDR3 is built from 15 residues. V was pared by 2 bases and J by 7 bases, with 15 bases between. The CDR3: CASSLIELGTNEQFF. In DNA, the CDR3 is TGTGCCAGCAGCTTAATCGAATTGGGGACTAATGAGCAGTTCTTC.

This rearrangement joins TRBV6-2 or TRBV6-3 to TRBJ2-1; 12 positions agree with TRBD2. The CDR3 contains 16 residues. The germline gives CDR1 MNHEY, CDR2 SVGEGT. V gave up 2 bases and J gave up 4 bases; unmatched junction bases: 3. The CDR3 reads CASSYTSGGNYNEQFF. In DNA form, the CDR3 reads TGTGCCAGCAGTTACACTAGCGGGGGGAATTACAATGAGCAGTTCTTC.

This clonotype was seen ten or more times. The genes are TRBV13 and TRBJ2-1, with D perhaps given as TRBD1 or TRBD2 (5 bases each). Trimming removed 5 bases from V and 4 bases from J, with 12 bases in between. This CDR3 has 14 amino acids. Germline values: CDR1 PRHDT, CDR2 FYEKMQ (reference sequence). As DNA, the CDR3 is TGTGCCAGCAGCGAGGGACCGACTTACAATGAGCAGTTCTTC. Translating it yields CASSEGPTYNEQFF.

This clonotype was observed many times. J is TRBJ2-3 and V is TRBV4-3; D gene uncertain. The J call may be incorrect, as the DNA end agrees better with TRBJ2-5. Germline lookup yields CDR1 LGHNA and CDR2 YSLEER. The CDR3 has 12 residues. The CDR3 here is CASKDPNWAQYF. The DNA for the CDR3 is TGCGCCAGCAAGGACCCCAATTGGGCCCAGTACTTC.

Ten or more counts support this clonotype. The V call is TRBV28, the J call TRBJ2-5; D not certain. The CDR3 is 12 amino acids. The V gene lost 4 bases and the J gene lost 4 bases, with 7 bases spanning the gap. Per the germline V gene, CDR1 is MDHEN and CDR2 is SYDVKM. In nucleotides, the CDR3 is TGTGCCAGCAGTTCCCTCTCAGAGACCCAGTACTTC. Amino acids: CASSSLSETQYF.

This clonotype came up many times. This chain uses TRBV5-1 with TRBJ1-1; 8 bases are a match to TRBD1. The germline gives CDR1 SGHRS, CDR2 YFSETQ. The V and J ends lost 5 bases and 1 base, in that order; junction bases with no gene match: 4. The CDR3 is 14 residues long. Here the CDR3 reads CASRPGTGNTEAFF. The CDR3 DNA reads TGCGCCAGCAGGCCCGGGACAGGGAACACTGAAGCTTTCTTT.

This clonotype showed up many times. The V gene is TRBV12-3 or TRBV12-4, the J gene TRBJ2-2; D unresolved. Trimming shortened V by 3 bases and J by 1 base, and 9 bases separated the two germline ends. The CDR3 extends over 15 amino acids. The CDR3: CASSFRRLNTGELFF. CDR3 DNA: TGTGCCAGCAGTTTTCGACGGCTGAACACCGGGGAGCTGTTTTTT.

This clonotype was seen repeatedly, ten times or more. The chain uses TRBV3-1 and TRBJ2-7; maybe TRBD2 (6 bases). V was trimmed by 0 bases and J by 3 bases, leaving 12 bases between them. CDR1 LGHDT and CDR2 YNNKEL come from the germline V gene (reference sequence). CDR3 size: 15 residues. The CDR3 DNA is TGTGCCAGCAGCCAAGAAGGGCGGGACCTCTACGAGCAGTACTTC. It is translated as CASSQEGRDLYEQYF.